This T cell receptor beta chain was recovered during a study of identical twins. V was shortened by 6 bases and J by 5 bases, with 14 bases between the two germline ends. The CDR3 contains 14 residues. Germline CDR1 MNHNS, CDR2 SASEGT. One entry per CDR3 protein, called by TCRdb with MiXCR from the 5' RACE reads. The data contain 450,000 to 600,000 distinct CDR3 sequences, 20% to 25% of them singletons. These data also formed part of another study, on yellow fever vaccine responses in identical twins.

V is TRBV6-1 and J is TRBJ2-1, with D possibly being TRBD2 (5 bases). The sequence was collected from a woman between 18 and 29 years old in good health. The sample consisted of CD4+ T cells sorted from blood. The CDR3 bases are TGTGCCAGCAGCTCGCGACGGGGTAACAATGAGCAGTTCTTC. It codes for CASSSRRGNNEQFF.